A single sample gave rise to the 4 T cell receptor beta chains below, sequenced in a study of blood T cell repertoires in COVID-19. Profiled with immunoSEQ multiplex PCR; TCRdb holds only in-frame clones, not every one. The sample records 50,000 or so clones, approximately 91% being singletons. The specimen was peripheral blood. Every receptor here comes from an elderly woman with acute or convalescent COVID-19.

The CDR3 DNA follows: TGTGCCAGCAGTTACCGAAGTTTAGATCAGCCCCAGCATTTT. This translates into CASSYRSLDQPQHF. This chain uses TRBV6-7 with TRBJ1-5; D unclear. TRBV6-7 is placed among ORFs of uncertain function. This CDR3 comprises 14 residues. V dropped 2 bases and J dropped 5 bases, with 10 bases sitting between them.

V is TRBV10-2 and J is TRBJ1-1; no definite D call. Germline assignment: CDR1 WSHSY and CDR2 SAAADI. The CDR3 runs to 14 residues. V lost 2 bases to trimming and J lost 0 bases, with 7 bases between them. The CDR3 sequence: CASSEPSMNTEAFF. The CDR3 DNA sequence: TGCGCCAGCAGTGAGCCTTCTATGAACACTGAAGCTTTCTTT.

This rearrangement joins TRBV23-1 to TRBJ2-7; tentatively, D is TRBD1 (6 bases). TRBV23-1 is marked as an open reading frame, function uncertain. Trimming took 2 bases from V and 3 from J, leaving 14 bases between them. CDR3 length: 15 residues. DNA of the CDR3: TGCGCCAGCAGTCAACCACAGGGAAAGGGCTACGAGCAGTACTTC. Protein sequence: CASSQPQGKGYEQYF.

The J gene is TRBJ2-7, the V gene TRBV7-9, with 10 bases identical to TRBD1. The V gene's germline CDR1 is SEHNR and CDR2 FQNEAQ (reference sequence). This CDR3 spans 16 amino acids. V shed 5 bases and J 2 bases; nucleotides not matched to a gene: 9. This CDR3 is CASSDSTGTGAYEQYF. CDR3 DNA sequence: TGTGCCAGCAGCGACTCTACCGGGACAGGGGCCTACGAGCAGTACTTC.